The 8 T cell receptor beta chains in this list originate from one sample, sequenced in a study of blood T cell repertoires in COVID-19. Sequencing was performed with immunoSEQ multiplex PCR; in TCRdb, only in-frame clones are kept and a portion is missing. The sample carries roughly 270,000 clones, approximately 82% recorded once. The sample was PBMCs or T cells enriched from blood (not recorded which). The receptors were gathered from a man aged 40-50 years who had been exposed to COVID-19.

The chain uses TRBV2 and TRBJ2-7; TRBD1 matches 7 bases. With V trimmed by 10 bases and J by 3 bases, 9 bases remained unmatched. Per the germline V gene, CDR1 is SNHLY and CDR2 is FYNNEI. CDR3 length equals 13 residues. The CDR3 region has the DNA TGTGCCACAACTCCGGACAGGAACTACGAGCAGTACTTC. It yields the protein CATTPDRNYEQYF.

The DNA of the CDR3 is TGTGCCAGCAGGCTGGACAGCTCCCAAGAGACCCAGTACTTC. Translation gives CASRLDSSQETQYF. The genes are TRBV6-5 and TRBJ2-5, with a possible D match to TRBD1 (6 bases). The CDR3 extends over 14 amino acids. The V gene's germline CDR1 is MNHEY and CDR2 SVGAGI. Trimming took 6 bases from V and 1 from J, leaving 12 bases between them.

J is TRBJ2-1 and V is TRBV19; unclear D gene. Germline lookup yields CDR1 LNHDA and CDR2 SQIVND (reference sequence). The CDR3 spans 18 residues. V was pared by 3 bases and J by 6 bases, with 24 bases between. For the CDR3, the DNA is TGTGCCAGTAGTATGAGCCCCCTCTCGGCGGATCTGATCAATGAGCAGTTCTTC. It codes for CASSMSPLSADLINEQFF.

The CDR3 nucleotides read TGTGCCAGCACCCAGGGCAGGGTCGCTAATTCACCCCTCCACTTT. Its protein is CASTQGRVANSPLHF. The rearrangement uses TRBV6-6 and TRBJ1-6, with D perhaps matching TRBD1 (5 bases). V was shortened by 7 bases and J by 6 bases, with 16 bases between the two germline ends. Germline-derived CDR1 and CDR2 are MNHNY and SVGAGI (reference sequence). This CDR3 is built from 15 residues.

The gene calls are TRBV5-5 and TRBJ2-3; 12 bases map to TRBD2. J was trimmed by 6 bases and V by 3 bases; bases with no gene match: 5. The CDR3 is 15 residues long. Germline assignment: CDR1 SGHKS and CDR2 YYEKEE (reference sequence). The CDR3 region has the DNA TGTGCCAGCAGCTCCCTAGCGGGAGGGAGGGATACGCAGTATTTT. It yields the protein CASSSLAGGRDTQYF.

The gene calls are TRBV7-8 and TRBJ1-1; tentative D call: TRBD1 (5 bases). V gave up 5 bases and J gave up 1 base, with 17 bases separating them. Germline lookup yields CDR1 SGHVS and CDR2 FQNEAQ. The CDR3 is 16 residues long. The CDR3 reads CASSILTDLGNTEAFF. The DNA for the CDR3 is TGTGCCAGCAGCATTTTGACAGACCTGGGGAACACTGAAGCTTTCTTT.

This clone has just a few counts. This chain joins TRBV15 and TRBJ2-1; D is uncertain. This CDR3 contains 13 residues. CDR1 is LNHNV and CDR2 is YYDKDF in the germline V gene (reference sequence). Trimming took off 1 base at V and 12 bases at J, with 13 bases between the two ends. DNA for the CDR3: TGTGCCACCAGCAGAGTGAGCGATCCTATGCAGTTCTTC. It encodes CATSRVSDPMQFF.

The V gene is TRBV6-5, the J gene TRBJ1-4; no firm D call. The V end lost 2 bases, the J end lost 0 bases, and 7 bases lay between the germline ends. The length of the CDR3 is 15 residues. Germline V gives CDR1 MNHEY, CDR2 SVGAGI. DNA for the CDR3: TGTGCCAGCAGTTACACCAGTGCAACTAATGAAAAACTGTTTTTT. It codes for CASSYTSATNEKLFF.